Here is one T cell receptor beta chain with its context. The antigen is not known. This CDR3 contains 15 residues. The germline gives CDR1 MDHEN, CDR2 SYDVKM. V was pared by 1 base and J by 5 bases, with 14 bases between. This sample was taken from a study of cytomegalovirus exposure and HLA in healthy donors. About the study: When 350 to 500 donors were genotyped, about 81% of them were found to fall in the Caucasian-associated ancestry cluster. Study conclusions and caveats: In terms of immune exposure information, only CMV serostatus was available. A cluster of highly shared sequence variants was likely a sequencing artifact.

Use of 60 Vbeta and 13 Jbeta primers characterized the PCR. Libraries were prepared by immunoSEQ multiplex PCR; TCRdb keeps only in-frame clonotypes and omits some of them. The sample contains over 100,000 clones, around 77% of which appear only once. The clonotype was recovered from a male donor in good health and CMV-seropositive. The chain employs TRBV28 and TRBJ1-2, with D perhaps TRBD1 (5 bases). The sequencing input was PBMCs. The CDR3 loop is CASSLSGGRAYGYTF. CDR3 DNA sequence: TGTGCCAGCAGTTTATCGGGGGGGAGGGCGTATGGCTACACCTTC.